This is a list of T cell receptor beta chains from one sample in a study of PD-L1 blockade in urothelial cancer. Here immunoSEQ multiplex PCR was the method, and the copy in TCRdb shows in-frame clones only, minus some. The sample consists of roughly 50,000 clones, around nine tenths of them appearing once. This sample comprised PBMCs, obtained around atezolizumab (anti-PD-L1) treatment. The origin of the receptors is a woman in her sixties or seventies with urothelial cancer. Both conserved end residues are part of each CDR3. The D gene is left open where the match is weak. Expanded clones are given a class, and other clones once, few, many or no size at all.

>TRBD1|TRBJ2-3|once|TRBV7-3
TGTGCCAGCAGCTACCAGGGGGGCACAGATACGCAGTATTTT
CASSYQGGTDTQYF
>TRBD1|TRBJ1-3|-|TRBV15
TGTGCCACCAGCACCGGAAGGACAGGGGGAAACACCATATATTTT
CATSTGRTGGNTIYF
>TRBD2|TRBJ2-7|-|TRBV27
TGTGCCAGCAGTAAAGGGGGACTAGCGGAGATCTACGAGCAGTACTTC
CASSKGGLAEIYEQYF
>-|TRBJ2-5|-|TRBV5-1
TGCGCCAGCAGCTTGTCTCCCGGGGAGACCCAGTACTTC
CASSLSPGETQYF
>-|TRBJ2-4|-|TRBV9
TGTGCCAGCAACCCAGGGGTTGGAGACATTCAGTACTTC
CASNPGVGDIQYF
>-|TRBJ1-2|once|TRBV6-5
TGTGCCAGCAGTTACGACGGAGAGTGGTACACCTTC
CASSYDGEWYTF
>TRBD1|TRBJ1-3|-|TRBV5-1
TGCGCCAGCAGCTTGGCCAGGAACAGGGGCTCGGGCGGAAACACCATATATTTT
CASSLARNRGSGGNTIYF
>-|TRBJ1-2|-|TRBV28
TGTGCCAGCAGTCAGGTGACAGGAGCCCGGGGCTATGGCTACACCTTC
CASSQVTGARGYGYTF
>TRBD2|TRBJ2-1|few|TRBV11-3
TGTGCCAGCAGCCAGGGACTAGATTTTGGCTATGAGCAGTTCTTC
CASSQGLDFGYEQFF
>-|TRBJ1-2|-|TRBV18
TGTGCCAGCTCACCCCCCTGGGCGCAGAGTAACTATGGCTACACCTTC
CASSPPWAQSNYGYTF